One sample yielded the 10 T cell receptor beta chains listed below, sequenced in a study of beta chain features in type 1 diabetes. Expressed TCRB transcripts were sequenced because the isolated RNA had all been reverse transcribed beforehand. The protocol was immunoSEQ multiplex PCR, while the TCRdb copy is restricted to in-frame clones and leaves out a portion. Here the sample spans about 290,000 clones, 8% being singletons. Source material: central memory CD4+ T cells from blood. The receptors derive from a woman younger than 30 in good health.

This chain connects TRBV18 to TRBJ2-7, with 7 bases lining up with TRBD1. The CDR3 extends over 13 amino acids. CDR1 is KGHSH, CDR2 LQKENI, per germline. The J segment lost 4 bases and the V segment lost 4 bases, leaving 4 bases of the junction unmatched. The DNA of the CDR3 is TGTGCCAGCTCACAAGGACAGGTGTACGAGCAGTACGTC. The encoded protein is CASSQGQVYEQYV.

This clone was counted a few times. The CDR3 sequence: CASSQELAFSYNEQFF. As DNA, the CDR3 is TGCGCCAGCAGCCAAGAATTAGCGTTCTCCTACAATGAGCAGTTCTTC. The chain is built from TRBV4-1 and TRBJ2-1, with D perhaps TRBD2 (5 bases). This CDR3 is built from 16 residues. The germline V and J ends were trimmed by 0 bases and 0 bases, with 9 bases remaining between them. The germline V gene encodes CDR1 MGHRA and CDR2 YSYEKL.

The gene calls are TRBV5-1 and TRBJ2-1; a possible D gene is TRBD2 (6 bases). This CDR3 is built from 14 residues. Trimming left V 3 bases short and J 6 bases short, with 13 bases between. Germline assignment: CDR1 SGHRS and CDR2 YFSETQ. The CDR3: CASSSGAGRNEQFF. The CDR3 nucleotides are TGCGCCAGCAGCTCCGGGGCGGGGCGCAATGAGCAGTTCTTC.

This clone showed up many times. This chain links TRBV5-6 with TRBJ2-4, with D possibly being TRBD2 (6 bases). The V gene lost 4 bases and the J gene lost 4 bases, with 15 bases spanning the gap. The germline V gene encodes CDR1 SGHDT and CDR2 YYEEEE. The CDR3 is 15 amino acids. CDR3 nucleotides: TGTGCCAGCAGCGGGGGGATTAAGACTAAAAACATTCAGTACTTC. Its translation: CASSGGIKTKNIQYF.

This clone was counted at least ten times. The chain is built from TRBV4-2 and TRBJ2-3; 10 bases map to TRBD2. V gave up 0 bases and J gave up 4 bases; unmatched junction bases: 4. The CDR3 spans 16 residues. Germline-derived CDR1 and CDR2 are LGHNA and YNFKEQ. CDR3 nucleotides: TGTGCCAGCAGCCAAGAAGGAGCGGGGGGGGCAGATACGCAGTATTTT. Encoded protein: CASSQEGAGGADTQYF.

This clone was observed a handful of times. V gene TRBV28 combines with J gene TRBJ2-4; TRBD2 aligns across 8 bases. V shed 6 bases, J shed 7 bases, and the junction held 14 bases outside the gene matches. Germline V gives CDR1 MDHEN, CDR2 SYDVKM. The CDR3 consists of 16 residues. DNA of the CDR3: TGTGCCAGCAGCTCTGGTTCTAGCGGGCGGGGGAACATTCAGTACTTC. Translated: CASSSGSSGRGNIQYF.

This clone was observed a few times. V gene TRBV5-1 combines with J gene TRBJ1-2; D unclear. The V gene lost 5 bases and the J gene lost 2 bases, with 10 bases spanning the gap. Germline assignment: CDR1 SGHRS and CDR2 YFSETQ. CDR3 size: 13 residues. For the CDR3, the DNA is TGCGCCAGCAGTCCCACTGCGAACTATGGCTACACCTTC. Residues: CASSPTANYGYTF.

The V gene is TRBV28, the J gene TRBJ1-5; 8 bases are a match to TRBD1. Germline CDR1 reads MDHEN; CDR2 reads SYDVKM. The V gene end was trimmed by 4 bases and the J gene end by 7 bases; junction bases not matched to a gene: 12. The CDR3 loop spans 16 amino acids. In DNA, the CDR3 is TGTGCCAGCAGTTCCCCAGCAGGGGGCGCGGAGCAGCCCCAGCATTTT. This gives the protein CASSSPAGGAEQPQHF. Full variable domain (rest looked up from reference TRBV28 and TRBJ1-5): DVKVTQSSRYLVKRTGEKVFLECVQDMDHENMFWYRQDPGLGLRLIYFSYDVKMKEKGDIPEGYSVSREKKERFSLILESASTNQTSMYLCASSSPAGGAEQPQHFGDGTRLSIL.

This clone was counted between two and nine times. The rearrangement uses TRBV7-2 and TRBJ2-2; no firm D call. Germline V gives CDR1 SGHTA, CDR2 FQGNSA. Trimming left V 3 bases short and J 7 bases short, with 21 bases between. There are 17 residues in the CDR3. The CDR3 DNA sequence: TGTGCCAGCAGCTTTCGGTTAACAACCATAGAAAACGGGGAGCTGTTTTTT. Its protein product is CASSFRLTTIENGELFF.

This clone was detected only a few times. This chain joins TRBV10-3 and TRBJ1-1, with D hard to call. The CDR3 runs 13 residues. Between the trimmed V and J ends, which lost 6 bases and 2 bases, there was a span of 10 bases. Germline V gene sequence: CDR1 ENHRY, CDR2 SYGVKD. The CDR3: CAISRLGNTEAFF. Here the CDR3 DNA reads TGTGCCATCAGCCGTCTAGGAAACACTGAAGCTTTCTTT.